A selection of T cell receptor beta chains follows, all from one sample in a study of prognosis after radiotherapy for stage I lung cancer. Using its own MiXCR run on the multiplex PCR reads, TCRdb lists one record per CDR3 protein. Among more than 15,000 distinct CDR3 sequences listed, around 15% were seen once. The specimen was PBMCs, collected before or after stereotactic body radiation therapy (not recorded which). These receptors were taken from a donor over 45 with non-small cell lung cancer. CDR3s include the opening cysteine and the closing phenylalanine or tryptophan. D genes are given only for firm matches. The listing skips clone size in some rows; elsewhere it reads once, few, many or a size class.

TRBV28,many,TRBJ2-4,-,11,TGTGCCAGCAGTTTGGGGCAGGGGAAGTACTTC,CASSLGQGKYF
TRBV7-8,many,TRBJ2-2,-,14,TGTGCCAGCAGCTTGACTAGTAGCACCGGGGAGCTGTTTTTT,CASSLTSSTGELFF
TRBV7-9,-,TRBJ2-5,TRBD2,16,TGTGCCAGCAGCTTAGGGACTAGCGGGGGGTGGGAGACCCAGTACTTC,CASSLGTSGGWETQYF
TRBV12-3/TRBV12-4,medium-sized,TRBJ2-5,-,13,TGTGCCAGCAGTTTCGGGGCGACGGAGACCCAGTACTTC,CASSFGATETQYF
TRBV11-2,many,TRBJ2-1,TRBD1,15,TGTGCCAGCAGCTTAGCACAGGGGGCGCGGGGTGAGCAGTTCTTC,CASSLAQGARGEQFF
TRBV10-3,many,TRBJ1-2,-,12,TGTGCCATCGAAGACAACTCCTATGGCTACACCTTC,CAIEDNSYGYTF
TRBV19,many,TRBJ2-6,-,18,TGTGCCAGTAGTATAGAAGCAGGGGGGAGCTCTGGGGCCAACGTCCTGACTTTC,CASSIEAGGSSGANVLTF
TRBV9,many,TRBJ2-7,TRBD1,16,TGTGCCAGCAGCGAAGGTCCTGGGGACAGTGGGTACGAGCAGTACTTC,CASSEGPGDSGYEQYF
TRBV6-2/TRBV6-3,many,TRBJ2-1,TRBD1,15,TGTGCCAGCACCCGGGACAGGGTTTCCTACAATGAGCAGTTCTTC,CASTRDRVSYNEQFF
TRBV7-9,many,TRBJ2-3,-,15,TGTGCCAGCAGCGCCAGAGACAGGACCACAGATACGCAGTATTTT,CASSARDRTTDTQYF
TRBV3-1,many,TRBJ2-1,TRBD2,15,TGTGCCAGCAGCCAAGGCGGGACTAGAAACAATGAGCAGTTCTTC,CASSQGGTRNNEQFF
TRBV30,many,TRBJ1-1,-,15,TGTGCCTGGATCTCATCGGCAGCTGTAAACACTGAAGCTTTCTTT,CAWISSAAVNTEAFF
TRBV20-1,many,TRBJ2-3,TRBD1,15,TGCAGTGCTACGAACAGGGGGCGAAGCACAGATACGCAGTATTTT,CSATNRGRSTDTQYF
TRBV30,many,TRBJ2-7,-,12,TGTGCCTGGAGTCCCAATAGCTACGAGCAGTACTTC,CAWSPNSYEQYF
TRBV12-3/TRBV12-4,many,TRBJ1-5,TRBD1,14,TGTGCCAGCAGTCCGGGACAGGGAAATCAGCCCCAGCATTTT,CASSPGQGNQPQHF
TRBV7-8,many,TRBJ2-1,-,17,TGTGCCAGCAGCTCCGAGGGCAGGGGCCTAGCAGGCAATGAGCAGTTCTTC,CASSSEGRGLAGNEQFF
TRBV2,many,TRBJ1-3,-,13,TGTGCCAGCAGCACCTTCTCTGGAAACACCATATATTTT,CASSTFSGNTIYF
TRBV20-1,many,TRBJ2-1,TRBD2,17,TGCAGTGCTAGAGATTTGAACCGGGGGGTGGGGTGGGGTGAGCAGTTCTTC,CSARDLNRGVGWGEQFF
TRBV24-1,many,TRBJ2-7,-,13,TGTGCCACCAGTGATTCCTCGGGCTACGAGCAGTACTTC,CATSDSSGYEQYF
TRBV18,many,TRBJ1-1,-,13,TGTGCCAGCTCACTCGGACAGACCACTGAAGCTTTCTTT,CASSLGQTTEAFF
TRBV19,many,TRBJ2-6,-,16,TGTGCCAGTAGTACGGTGGTCCTCTCTGGGGCCAACGTCCTGACTTTC,CASSTVVLSGANVLTF
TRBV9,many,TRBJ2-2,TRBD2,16,TGTGCCAGCAGCGTAAGGGCGGGAGTTAACACCGGGGAGCTGTTTTTT,CASSVRAGVNTGELFF
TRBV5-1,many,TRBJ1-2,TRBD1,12,TGCGCCAGTTCGGGACAGAACTATGGCTACACCTTC,CASSGQNYGYTF
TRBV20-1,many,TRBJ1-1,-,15,TGCAGTGCTAGAAAAACCGCAGGGAGGAACACTGAAGCTTTCTTT,CSARKTAGRNTEAFF
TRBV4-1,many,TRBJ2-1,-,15,TGCGCCAGCAGCCAAGTAGACGCAAACTACAATGAGCAGTTCTTC,CASSQVDANYNEQFF
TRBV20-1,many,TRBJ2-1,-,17,TGCAGTGCTAGAGGGCAGGGGACTCGGAACTCCTACAATGAGCAGTTCTTC,CSARGQGTRNSYNEQFF
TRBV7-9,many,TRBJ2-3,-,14,TGTGCCACCGAAAGCGGACAGATCACAGATACGCAGTATTTT,CATESGQITDTQYF
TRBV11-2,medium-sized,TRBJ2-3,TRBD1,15,TGTGCCAGCAGCAAGGACAGGGGGCGCCCAGATACGCAGTATTTT,CASSKDRGRPDTQYF
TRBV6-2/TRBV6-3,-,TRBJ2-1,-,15,TGTGCCAACAGTTCCTCTATAAGCACCTACAATGAGCAGTTCTTC,CANSSSISTYNEQFF
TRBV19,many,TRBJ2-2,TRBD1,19,TGTGCCAGTAGTACCTGGGACAGGGGGCGTCTAGCTGCCACCGGGGAGCTGTTTTTT,CASSTWDRGRLAATGELFF
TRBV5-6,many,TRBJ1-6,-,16,TGTGCCAGCAGCTTGTGGGGTACAGGGAGGAATTCACCCCTCCACTTT,CASSLWGTGRNSPLHF